The rows below give T cell receptor beta chains drawn from one sample of a study of cytomegalovirus exposure and HLA in healthy donors. Sequencing was performed with immunoSEQ multiplex PCR; in TCRdb, only in-frame clones are kept and a portion is missing. The sample contains 150,000 to 200,000 clones, 76% of which appear only once. The sequenced sample was PBMCs. These receptors were taken from a man aged 55 to 70 in good health and CMV-seronegative. The CDR3 runs from the conserved cysteine through the conserved F or W. A D gene is named only where the DNA matches it firmly. Only part of the rows carry a size: once, few, many, or a class if the clone is expanded.

TRBJ1-6 | TRBV27 | . | . | TGTGCCAGCAGTTCCTTTTCGGGCCTCCACTTT | CASSSFSGLHF
TRBJ2-3 | TRBV30 | . | TRBD2 | TGTGCCTGGAGTGTTGGGAGCGGGGGCGGGGATACGCAGTATTTT | CAWSVGSGGGDTQYF
TRBJ1-3 | TRBV30 | . | . | TGTGCCTGGAGTTTTGGACAGTCTGGAAACACCATATATTTT | CAWSFGQSGNTIYF
TRBJ2-3 | TRBV21-1 | . | . | TGTGCCAGCAGCAAGTACAGGGGTCGGGATACGCAGTATTTT | CASSKYRGRDTQYF
TRBJ2-7 | TRBV29-1 | . | TRBD1 | TGCAGCGTTGCTTTGGGACAGGGGTCCCCCTACGAGCAGTACTTC | CSVALGQGSPYEQYF
TRBJ2-1 | TRBV10-3 | . | TRBD1 | TGTGCCATCGCATCCGGGACAGGGTTGAATGAGCAGTTCTTC | CAIASGTGLNEQFF
TRBJ1-2 | TRBV19 | . | . | TGTGCCAGTAGTATAGATCGGGACTATGGCTACACCTTC | CASSIDRDYGYTF
TRBJ2-7 | TRBV11-2 | . | . | TGTGCCAGCAGCTTAGGTGAGGGCGGGCAGTACTTC | CASSLGEGGQYF
TRBJ1-6 | TRBV6-1 | once | TRBD1 | TGTGCCAGCAGTGACCAGGGGGCTTTCTCACCCCTCCACTTT | CASSDQGAFSPLHF
TRBJ2-7 | TRBV28 | . | TRBD1 | TGTGCCAGCAGTTCGGGACAGGGATACGAGCAGTACTTC | CASSSGQGYEQYF
TRBJ1-2 | TRBV19 | . | TRBD1 | TGTGCCAGTAGTATCGGACAGGCGGGGGGCTACACCTTC | CASSIGQAGGYTF
TRBJ1-2 | TRBV28 | . | . | TGTGCCAGCAGTCCTCCCCGCGGACAGAACTATGGCTACACCTTC | CASSPPRGQNYGYTF
TRBJ1-1 | TRBV7-2 | few | TRBD1 | TGTGCCAGCAGCTTACCGGGACAGCCGGAACTTGTAGCTTTCTTT | CASSLPGQPELVAFF
TRBJ1-6 | TRBV7-2 | . | TRBD1 | TGTGCCAGCAGCTTAGACAGGGGTTATAATTCACCCCTCCACTTT | CASSLDRGYNSPLHF
TRBJ1-1 | TRBV6-6 | . | . | TGTGCCAGCAACCCCCTGGGGCCAGGCGATGAAGCTTTCTTT | CASNPLGPGDEAFF
TRBJ2-7 | TRBV30 | . | . | TGTGCCTGGAGTGTCGAGACAGTTTCCTACGAGCAGTACTTC | CAWSVETVSYEQYF
TRBJ2-7 | TRBV6-5 | once | . | TGTGCCAGCAGTTACTCAGCCCCTTATTACGAGCAGTACTTC | CASSYSAPYYEQYF
TRBJ2-3 | TRBV5-1 | . | TRBD2 | TGCGCCAGCAGCACCCAACTAGCGGGGGAAGATACGCAGTATTTT | CASSTQLAGEDTQYF
TRBJ2-7 | TRBV10-3 | . | . | TGTGCCATCAGTGACAGTAGCGGGACAGGGTACGAGCAGTACTTC | CAISDSSGTGYEQYF
TRBJ1-1 | TRBV5-4 | once | . | TGTGCCAGCAGCAGATCAGGGTTGAACACTGAAGCTTTCTTT | CASSRSGLNTEAFF
TRBJ1-2 | TRBV7-2 | . | . | TGTGCCAGCAGCTTATTAGAGGGCGGCTATGGCTACACCTTC | CASSLLEGGYGYTF
TRBJ1-6 | TRBV19 | . | . | TGTGCCAGTAGTACTATGGCGGGTTCACCCCTCCACTTT | CASSTMAGSPLHF
TRBJ2-7 | TRBV5-1 | . | TRBD1 | TGCGCCAGCAGCTGGTTCGGTCAGGGGGCGCGCTACGAGCAGTACTTC | CASSWFGQGARYEQYF
TRBJ2-3 | TRBV6-1 | few | . | TGTGCCAGTACTAGGCAGGGGACCGATACGCAGTATTTT | CASTRQGTDTQYF
TRBJ2-7 | TRBV28 | . | TRBD1 | TGTGCCAGCAGTTCGGGCGGGACAGGGGACCACGAGCAGTACTTC | CASSSGGTGDHEQYF
TRBJ2-7 | TRBV14 | . | . | TGTGCCAGCAGCCAAGATCATCTCAGACTAGAGCAGTACTTC | CASSQDHLRLEQYF
TRBJ2-3 | TRBV19 | . | . | TGTGCCAGTAGTATCGGAGATACGCAGTATTTT | CASSIGDTQYF
TRBJ2-7 | TRBV7-2 | . | TRBD2 | TGTGCCAGCAGCACCCGGACTAGCGGGGGGTCTCACTCCTACGAGCAGTACTTC | CASSTRTSGGSHSYEQYF
TRBJ2-2 | TRBV9 | . | . | TGTGCCAGCAGCGTAGAAATAGGGGGCACCGGGGAGCTGTTTTTT | CASSVEIGGTGELFF
TRBJ2-5 | TRBV5-1 | . | . | TGCGCCAGCAGCTTCTTTGGGGGCGCAGAGACCCAGTACTTC | CASSFFGGAETQYF
TRBJ2-1 | TRBV4-1 | . | TRBD1 | TGCGCCAGCAGCCAAGATCGCGGACAGGTGTACAATGAGCAGTTCTTC | CASSQDRGQVYNEQFF
TRBJ2-3 | TRBV13 | . | TRBD1 | TGTGCCAGCACCCAATCCGGGACAGGGGGGACAGATACGCAGTATTTT | CASTQSGTGGTDTQYF
TRBJ2-2 | TRBV6-6 | few | . | TGTGCCAGCAGTTACTCTAGTCCTGGGGAGCTGTTTTTT | CASSYSSPGELFF
TRBJ2-3 | TRBV28 | few | . | TGTGCCAGCAGTTTATGGCGGACAGAGCGAAAAGATACGCAGTATTTT | CASSLWRTERKDTQYF